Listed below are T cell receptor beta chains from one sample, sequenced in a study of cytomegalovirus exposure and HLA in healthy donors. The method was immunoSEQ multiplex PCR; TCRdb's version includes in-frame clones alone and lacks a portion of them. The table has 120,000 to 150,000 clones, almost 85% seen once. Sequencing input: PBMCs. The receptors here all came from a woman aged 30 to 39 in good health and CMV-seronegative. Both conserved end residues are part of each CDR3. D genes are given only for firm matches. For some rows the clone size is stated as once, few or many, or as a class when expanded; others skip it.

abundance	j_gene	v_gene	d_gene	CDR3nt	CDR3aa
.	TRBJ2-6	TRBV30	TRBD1	TGTGCCTGGGGACAGGGTAACTCTGGGGCCAACGTCCTGACTTTC	CAWGQGNSGANVLTF
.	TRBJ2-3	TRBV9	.	TGTGCCAGCAGCGCAGCGAGAGGTAGCTTCCCAGATACGCAGTATTTT	CASSAARGSFPDTQYF
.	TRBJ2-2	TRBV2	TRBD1	TGTGCCAGCGGGACAGGGGCACGGACCGGGGAGCTGTTTTTT	CASGTGARTGELFF
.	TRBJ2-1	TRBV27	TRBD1	TGTGCCAGCAGTTTTGGGACAGTCAATGAGCAGTTCTTC	CASSFGTVNEQFF
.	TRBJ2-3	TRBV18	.	TGTGCCAGCTCACGCGGCGGGGACTCCACAGATACGCAGTATTTT	CASSRGGDSTDTQYF
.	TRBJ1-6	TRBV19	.	TGTGCCAGTATCGGGGATAAAATCTCCTATAATTCACCCCTCCACTTT	CASIGDKISYNSPLHF
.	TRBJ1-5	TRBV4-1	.	TGCGCCAGCAGCCAAGGGAGGGATCAGCCCCAGCATTTT	CASSQGRDQPQHF
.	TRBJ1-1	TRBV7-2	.	TGTGCCAGCAGCTTTGGCCTGAACACTGAAGCTTTCTTT	CASSFGLNTEAFF
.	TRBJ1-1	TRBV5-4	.	TGTGCCAGCAGTCGATCGGCGGAACGGAACACTGAAGCTTTCTTT	CASSRSAERNTEAFF
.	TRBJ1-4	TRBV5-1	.	TGCGCCAGCAGCCTAAGACAAAGGGGTGGGTCTAATGAAAAACTGTTTTTT	CASSLRQRGGSNEKLFF
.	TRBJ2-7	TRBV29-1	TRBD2	TGCAGCGTTGACTTCCCGACTAGCGGGGGCCCCTACGAGCAGTACTTC	CSVDFPTSGGPYEQYF
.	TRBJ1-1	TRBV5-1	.	TGCGCCAGCAGCTTGGCCCAGGGCGTGAACACTGAAGCTTTCTTT	CASSLAQGVNTEAFF
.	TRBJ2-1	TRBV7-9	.	TGTGCCAGCAGCCTACGAAACCCGCGACAAACCTACAATGAGCAGTTCTTC	CASSLRNPRQTYNEQFF
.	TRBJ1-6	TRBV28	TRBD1	TGTGCCAGCAGTCCCTCCCGGTTAACAGGGGGGTGGAATTCACCCCTCCACTTT	CASSPSRLTGGWNSPLHF
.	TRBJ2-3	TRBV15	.	TGTGCCACCAGCAGAGCAGAGGTGGATACGCAGTATTTT	CATSRAEVDTQYF
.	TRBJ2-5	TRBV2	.	TGTGCCAGCAGTGCACTGGGGGGACTTCTTCAAGAGACCCAGTACTTC	CASSALGGLLQETQYF
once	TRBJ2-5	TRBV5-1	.	TGCGCCAGCAGCTTCAGACCGGGAGAAGAGACCCAGTACTTC	CASSFRPGEETQYF
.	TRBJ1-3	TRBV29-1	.	TGCAGCGTCAAACAGGGTATAGGATCTGGAAACACCATATATTTT	CSVKQGIGSGNTIYF
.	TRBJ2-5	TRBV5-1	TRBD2	TGCGCCAGCAGCTTTAGCGGGGGGGCGATGGAGACCCAGTACTTC	CASSFSGGAMETQYF
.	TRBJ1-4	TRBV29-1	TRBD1	TGCAGCGTGGGACAGGGGAATGAAAAACTGTTTTTT	CSVGQGNEKLFF
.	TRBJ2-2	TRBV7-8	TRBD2	TGTGCCAGCAGCACCGGGACTAGGAACACCGGGGAGCTGTTTTTT	CASSTGTRNTGELFF
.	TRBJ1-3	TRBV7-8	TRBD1	TGTGCCAGCAGCTTCCGGGACAGGGCCAGCGCGTCTGGAAACACCATATATTTT	CASSFRDRASASGNTIYF
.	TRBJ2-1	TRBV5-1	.	TGCGCCAGCAGCTATGGACAAGGCAACTCCTACAATGAGCAGTTCTTC	CASSYGQGNSYNEQFF
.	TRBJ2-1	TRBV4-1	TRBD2	TGCGCCAGCAGCCAGTCACTAGCGGGGGGGGCGTATGAGCAGTTCTTC	CASSQSLAGGAYEQFF
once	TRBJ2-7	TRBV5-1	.	TGCGCCAGCAGCCGTACTTCGCCGCCTGACGAGCAGTACTTC	CASSRTSPPDEQYF
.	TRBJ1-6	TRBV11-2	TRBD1	TGTGCCAGCAGCCGCGGGGGACAGGGAGATAATTCACCCCTCCACTTT	CASSRGGQGDNSPLHF
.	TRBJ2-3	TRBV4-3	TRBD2	TGCGCCAGCAGCCATCAACTAGCGGGGGGGCGTGATACGCAGTATTTT	CASSHQLAGGRDTQYF
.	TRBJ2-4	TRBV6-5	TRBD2	TGTGCCAGCAGTCCATCCCGGGGGGTTCAGTACTTC	CASSPSRGVQYF
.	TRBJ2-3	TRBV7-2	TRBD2	TGTGCCAGCAGCACGGCCCCTAGCGGGGGGGCGGATACGCAGTATTTT	CASSTAPSGGADTQYF
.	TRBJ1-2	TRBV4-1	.	TGCGCCAGCAGCCAACCCGACTATGGCTACACCTTC	CASSQPDYGYTF
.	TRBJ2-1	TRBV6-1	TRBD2	TGTGCCAGCAGTGCCGGGCTAGCGGGGGGAGTCGGTGAGCAGTTCTTC	CASSAGLAGGVGEQFF
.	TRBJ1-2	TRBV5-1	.	TGCGCCAGCAGCTACGGCGACAGCGCTCGAGGCTACACCTTC	CASSYGDSARGYTF
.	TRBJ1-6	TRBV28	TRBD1	TGTGCCAGCCGACTGACAGGGACTTATAATTCACCCCTCCACTTT	CASRLTGTYNSPLHF
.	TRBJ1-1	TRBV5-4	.	TGTGCCAGCAGCCCAGAGAGGGTGAACACTGAAGCTTTCTTT	CASSPERVNTEAFF
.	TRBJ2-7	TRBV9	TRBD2	TGTGCCAGCAGCCGAAAACCGACTAGCGGTTACTACGAGCAGTACTTC	CASSRKPTSGYYEQYF
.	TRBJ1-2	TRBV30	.	TGTGCCTGGAGTGTGTCTACAGTGTATGGCTACACCTTC	CAWSVSTVYGYTF
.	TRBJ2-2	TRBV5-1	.	TGCGCCAGCAGCTTGGTGGCCACAGGAAGGACCGGGGAGCTGTTTTTT	CASSLVATGRTGELFF
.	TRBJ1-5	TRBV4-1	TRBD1	TGCGCCAGCAGCCAGGAATCGACAGGGCGGCGACAGCCCCAGCATTTT	CASSQESTGRRQPQHF
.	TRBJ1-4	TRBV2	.	TGTGCCAGCCGTCAGGCAGGGTTGTTTTTT	CASRQAGLFF
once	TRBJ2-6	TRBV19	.	TGTGCCAGTAGTAAAGTAAGGACTGTGAGCTCTGGGGCCAACGTCCTGACTTTC	CASSKVRTVSSGANVLTF
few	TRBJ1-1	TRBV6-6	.	TGTGCCAGCAGTTCTTTTCGGGGGGGCACTGAAGCTTTCTTT	CASSSFRGGTEAFF
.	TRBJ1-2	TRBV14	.	TGTGCCAGCAGCCAAGATTTGAGGGCCCCGAATCACAACTATGGCTACACCTTC	CASSQDLRAPNHNYGYTF
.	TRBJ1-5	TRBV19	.	TGTGCCAGCGCCGGCGGAAACAATCAGCCCCAGCATTTT	CASAGGNNQPQHF
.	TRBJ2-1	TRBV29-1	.	TGCAGCGTCGAGGGGGGGGTGAGCAATGAGCAGTTCTTC	CSVEGGVSNEQFF